This T cell receptor beta chain was captured by sequencing in a study of shared clonotypes between healthy human individuals. Study outcomes and limitations: Some naive CD4 clonotypes, about 5%, turned up in common across a handful of donors. Only blood was sampled, and tissue TCR repertoires likely differ from blood ones.

CDR3 size: 15 residues. V dropped 3 bases and J dropped 5; count of bases not matched to a gene: 9. The germline V gene encodes CDR1 SGHTS and CDR2 YDEGEE. Recent vaccinations or acute infections were absent in the healthy HIV-negative adult donors. It was into CD45RA+ naive and CD45RA-negative memory subsets that the CD4+ cells were split. Regarding this clone: Its target is not known.

TCRdb's copy holds only in-frame clones and misses some; the assay was immunoSEQ multiplex PCR. The sample has hundreds of thousands of clones, 97% seen once. The clonotype was recovered from a young woman in good health. The V gene is TRBV5-8, the J gene TRBJ2-7, with 9 bases that match TRBD1. Material: naive CD4+ T cells sorted from blood. Sample subset: CD45RA+ positively selected. This chain's CDR3 is CASSSTGTGFHEQYF. CDR3 nucleotides: TGTGCCAGCAGCTCAACCGGGACAGGGTTCCACGAGCAGTACTTC.